The rows below give T cell receptor beta chains drawn from one sample of a study of glioma-infiltrating T cells after dendritic cell vaccination. Sequenced by immunoSEQ multiplex PCR; TCRdb stores in-frame clones only, minus some. Among over 90,000 clones, roughly 80% were seen once, and the ten largest hold roughly 5.5%. The sample was blood, taken after dendritic cell vaccination. These receptors were obtained from a human donor with glioblastoma. Each CDR3 is given with its conserved first and last residue. The order of the fields is clone size, CDR3 length, D gene, J gene, V gene, CDR3 protein, CDR3 DNA. The D gene is left open where the match is weak. Not all rows give a size; the values are once, few, many and, for expanded clones, a class.

NA 14 TRBD1 TRBJ2-4 TRBV15 CATSSGTGLDIQYF TGTGCCACCAGCTCCGGGACAGGGCTCGACATTCAGTACTTC
NA 16 TRBD1 TRBJ2-2 TRBV12-5 CASGRTGGDKTGELFF TGTGCTAGTGGGAGGACAGGGGGCGACAAAACCGGGGAGCTGTTTTTT
NA 15 TRBD2 TRBJ2-1 TRBV6-5 CASRNNGGAFNEQFF TGTGCCAGCCGCAATAACGGGGGGGCCTTCAATGAGCAGTTCTTC
NA 16 NA TRBJ2-3 TRBV27 CASSLSGSYDVGTQYF TGTGCCAGCAGTTTATCTGGGAGTTATGACGTGGGTACGCAGTATTTT
NA 18 NA TRBJ1-2 TRBV28 CASSFVDETGTSNYGYTF TGTGCCAGCAGTTTCGTAGATGAGACTGGGACATCTAACTATGGCTACACCTTC
NA 11 NA TRBJ2-7 TRBV20-1 CSAIHLYEQYF TGCAGTGCTATACACCTCTACGAGCAGTACTTC
NA 15 NA TRBJ2-1 TRBV6-4 CASSASPPYANEQFF TGTGCCAGCAGTGCGAGCCCTCCTTACGCAAATGAGCAGTTCTTC
NA 14 NA TRBJ2-7 TRBV5-1 CASSFLANSYEQYF TGCGCCAGCAGTTTCCTAGCGAACTCCTACGAGCAGTACTTC
few 13 NA TRBJ1-1 TRBV6-5 CASGGTGNTEAFF TGTGCCAGCGGGGGGACTGGGAACACTGAAGCTTTCTTT
NA 16 TRBD1 TRBJ2-1 TRBV6-1 CASSEPGQGVGNEQFF TGTGCCAGCAGTGAGCCGGGACAGGGCGTGGGGAATGAGCAGTTCTTC
NA 14 TRBD1 TRBJ1-2 TRBV5-1 CASSLQGWNYGYTF TGCGCCAGCAGCTTACAGGGGTGGAACTATGGCTACACCTTC
NA 16 TRBD2 TRBJ2-7 TRBV28 CASSALSGTIFYEQYF TGTGCCAGCAGTGCCCTGTCGGGGACTATATTCTACGAGCAGTACTTC
NA 12 NA TRBJ1-2 TRBV5-8 CASRRVDYGYTF TGTGCCAGTCGCAGGGTCGACTATGGCTACACCTTC
NA 13 TRBD1 TRBJ2-7 TRBV5-1 CASSWDRHREQYF TGCGCCAGCAGCTGGGACAGGCACCGGGAGCAGTACTTC
NA 15 NA TRBJ2-1 TRBV21-1 CASSELAGGYNEQFF TGTGCCAGCAGCGAACTAGCGGGGGGATACAATGAGCAGTTCTTC
few 14 NA TRBJ1-2 TRBV30 CAWIQIPTYYGYTF TGTGCCTGGATACAGATCCCGACCTATTATGGCTACACCTTC
NA 16 TRBD2 TRBJ2-3 TRBV2 CASSEGGLAVIDTQYF TGTGCCAGCAGTGAAGGGGGACTAGCGGTGATTGATACGCAGTATTTT
once 15 NA TRBJ2-7 TRBV15 CATSRGGGRDYEQYF TGTGCCACCAGCCGAGGGGGGGGCAGGGACTACGAGCAGTACTTC
NA 15 TRBD1 TRBJ2-7 TRBV5-1 CASSERQGASYEQYF TGCGCCAGCAGCGAACGACAGGGGGCCTCCTACGAGCAGTACTTC
NA 16 NA TRBJ2-1 TRBV5-1 CASSLAPGSSYNEQFF TGCGCCAGCAGCTTGGCCCCGGGAAGCTCCTACAATGAGCAGTTCTTC
NA 15 TRBD1 TRBJ2-5 TRBV6-5 CASSSLGTAQETQYF TGTGCCAGCAGTTCCCTCGGGACAGCCCAAGAGACCCAGTACTTC
NA 15 TRBD1 TRBJ1-5 TRBV19 CASSTTTGVNQPQHF TGTGCCAGTAGTACCACGACAGGGGTTAATCAGCCCCAGCATTTT
once 16 NA TRBJ2-1 TRBV4-1 CASSQAGLAIFNEQFF TGCGCCAGCAGCCAAGCGGGTCTAGCAATTTTCAATGAGCAGTTCTTC
few 13 TRBD1 TRBJ1-2 TRBV9 CASSVQGADGYTF TGTGCCAGCAGCGTACAGGGGGCTGATGGCTACACCTTC
NA 19 NA TRBJ1-4 TRBV5-1 CASSLDGDTSWRRGEKLFF TGCGCCAGCAGCCTCGACGGGGACACGAGTTGGCGGCGGGGGGAAAAACTGTTTTTT